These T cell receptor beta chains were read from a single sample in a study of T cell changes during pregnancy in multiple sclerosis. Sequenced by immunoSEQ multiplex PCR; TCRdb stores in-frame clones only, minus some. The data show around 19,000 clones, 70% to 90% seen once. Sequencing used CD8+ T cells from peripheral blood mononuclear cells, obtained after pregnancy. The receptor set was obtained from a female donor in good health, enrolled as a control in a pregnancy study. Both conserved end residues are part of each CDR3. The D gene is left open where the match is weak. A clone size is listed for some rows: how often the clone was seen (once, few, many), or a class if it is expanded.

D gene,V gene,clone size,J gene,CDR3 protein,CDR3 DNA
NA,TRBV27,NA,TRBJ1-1,CASRVGTMNTEAFF,TGTGCCAGCAGGGTCGGGACAATGAACACTGAAGCTTTCTTT
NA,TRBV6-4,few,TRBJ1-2,CASSDSDIGQPNYGYTF,TGTGCCAGCAGTGACTCGGATATAGGACAGCCGAACTATGGCTACACCTTC
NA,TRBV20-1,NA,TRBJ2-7,CSASVDYEQYF,TGCAGTGCTTCCGTAGACTACGAGCAGTACTTC
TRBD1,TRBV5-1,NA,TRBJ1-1,CASSLSRTGNTEAFF,TGCGCCAGCAGCTTATCCCGGACAGGGAACACTGAAGCTTTCTTT
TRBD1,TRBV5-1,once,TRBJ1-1,CASSSEPPGTGGGNTEAFF,TGCGCCAGCAGCTCCGAACCACCCGGGACAGGGGGGGGGAACACTGAAGCTTTCTTT
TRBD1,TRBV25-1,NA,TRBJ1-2,CASSPGTGFNYGYTF,TGTGCCAGCAGTCCCGGGACAGGCTTTAACTATGGCTACACCTTC
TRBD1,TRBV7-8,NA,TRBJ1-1,CASSPRTGNLGLEAFF,TGTGCCAGCAGCCCTAGGACAGGCAACCTGGGGCTAGAAGCTTTCTTT
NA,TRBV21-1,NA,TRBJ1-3,CASSTQRRGGGNTIYF,TGTGCCAGCAGCACCCAACGGCGGGGGGGCGGAAACACCATATATTTT
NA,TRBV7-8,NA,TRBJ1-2,CASSRGGMGYGYTF,TGTGCCAGCAGTAGAGGCGGTATGGGCTATGGCTACACCTTC
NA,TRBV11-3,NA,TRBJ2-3,CASSLLPAVSTDTQYF,TGTGCCAGCAGCTTGTTGCCGGCGGTTAGCACAGATACGCAGTATTTT
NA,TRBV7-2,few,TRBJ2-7,CASSWTASSYEQYF,TGTGCCAGCAGCTGGACAGCGAGCTCCTACGAGCAGTACTTC
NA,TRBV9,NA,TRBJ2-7,CASSLLYEGEQYF,TGTGCCAGCAGCTTGCTTTATGAGGGAGAGCAGTACTTC
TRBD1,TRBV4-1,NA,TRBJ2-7,CASSQEQAGTDLYEQYF,TGCGCCAGCAGCCAAGAACAGGCCGGGACAGACCTCTACGAGCAGTACTTC
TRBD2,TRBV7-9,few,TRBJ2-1,CASSLAGGLAGGREQFF,TGTGCCAGCAGCTTAGCAGGGGGACTAGCGGGAGGTCGAGAGCAGTTCTTC
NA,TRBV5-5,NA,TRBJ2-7,CASSLTVEQYF,TGTGCCAGCAGCTTGACAGTCGAGCAGTACTTC
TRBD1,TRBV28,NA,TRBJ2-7,CASSASGTAYEQYF,TGTGCCAGCAGCGCATCCGGGACAGCCTACGAGCAGTACTTC
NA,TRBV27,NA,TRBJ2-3,CASSRVTDTTDTQYF,TGTGCCAGCAGTAGGGTGACAGACACCACAGATACGCAGTATTTT
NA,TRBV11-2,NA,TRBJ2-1,CASSFRGRNEQFF,TGTGCCAGCAGCTTTCGGGGGAGGAATGAGCAGTTCTTC
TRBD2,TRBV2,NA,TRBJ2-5,CASSGTRTSGSGKTQYF,TGTGCCAGCAGTGGGACTCGGACTAGCGGGAGTGGAAAGACCCAGTACTTC
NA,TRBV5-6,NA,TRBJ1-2,CASSHDSWVYTF,TGTGCCAGCAGCCACGACAGTTGGGTCTACACCTTC
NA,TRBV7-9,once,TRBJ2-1,CASSPLGNEQFF,TGTGCCAGCAGCCCCCTCGGGAATGAGCAGTTCTTC
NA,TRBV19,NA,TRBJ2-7,CASRAGPYAYEQYF,TGTGCCAGTAGGGCGGGGCCTTACGCCTACGAGCAGTACTTC
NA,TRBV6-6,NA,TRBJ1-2,CASSYRAENYGYTF,TGTGCCAGCAGTTACCGTGCTGAGAACTATGGCTACACCTTC
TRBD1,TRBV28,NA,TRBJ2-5,CASSSGTGNQETQYF,TGTGCCAGCAGTTCCGGGACAGGGAACCAAGAGACCCAGTACTTC
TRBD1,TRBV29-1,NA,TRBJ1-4,CSVVSVQGANSPTNEKLFF,TGCAGCGTTGTATCCGTGCAGGGGGCGAATTCCCCAACTAATGAAAAACTGTTTTTT
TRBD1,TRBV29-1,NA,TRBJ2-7,CSVGWDRGYEQYF,TGCAGCGTTGGGTGGGACAGGGGCTACGAGCAGTACTTC